Listed below are T cell receptor beta chains from one sample, sequenced in a study of blood T cell repertoires in COVID-19. Libraries were prepared by immunoSEQ multiplex PCR; TCRdb keeps only in-frame clonotypes and omits some of them. The data show around 470,000 clones, with about 88% seen just once and over 0.7% held by the top ten. The sample consisted of peripheral blood. All receptors come from a man aged 18 to 30 with COVID-19, enrolled during active disease. Each CDR3 is given with its conserved first and last residue. For some rows the clone size is stated as once, few or many, or as a class when expanded; others skip it.

cdr3_aa j_call clone_size v_call
CASSGGSGIGSYNEQFF TRBJ2-1 - TRBV9
CASRRQGRKTQYF TRBJ2-5 - TRBV12-3/TRBV12-4
CASTAILAANEQFF TRBJ2-1 - TRBV2
CASSSAGVDEQYF TRBJ2-7 many TRBV5-1
CATAGLFYNEQFF TRBJ2-1 many TRBV6-5
CASSLRSQGRESPLHF TRBJ1-6 few TRBV5-1
CASSGWTSGYNEQFF TRBJ2-1 - TRBV5-1
CASSLGGLDTQYF TRBJ2-3 - TRBV7-9
CASSFLIQGGYEQYF TRBJ2-7 - TRBV5-6
CAIRTGGDTEAFF TRBJ1-1 - TRBV10-3
CASSLVGGSGANVLTF TRBJ2-6 - TRBV11-2
CASSAWNRDSPLGDEQFF TRBJ2-1 - TRBV2
CASRDYLAGELFF TRBJ2-2 - TRBV19